Below, 7 T cell receptor beta chains from the same sample are listed, as sequenced in a study of blood T cell repertoires in COVID-19. The method was immunoSEQ multiplex PCR; TCRdb's version includes in-frame clones alone and lacks a portion of them. The table has about 76,000 clones, 70% to 80% seen once. The sequenced sample consisted of peripheral blood. Receptor source: a human donor in a cohort sampled during active COVID-19.

The rearrangement links TRBV7-3 to TRBJ2-3; D is perhaps TRBD1 (6 bases). With 4 bases removed from V and 0 bases from J, the gap between germline ends came to 8 bases. The CDR3 runs to 14 residues. Germline loops: CDR1 SGHTA, CDR2 FQGTGA. CDR3 coding DNA: TGTGCCAGCAGCTCGGACAGTAGCACAGATACGCAGTATTTT. It translates to CASSSDSSTDTQYF.

The chain is built from TRBV7-9 and TRBJ2-2; D is uncertain. Trimming took 2 bases from V and 0 from J, leaving 4 bases between them. CDR1 is SEHNR and CDR2 is FQNEAQ in the germline V gene (reference sequence). The CDR3 consists of 14 residues. CDR3 amino acids: CASSLSTNTGELFF. The CDR3 region has the DNA TGTGCCAGCAGCTTAAGCACGAACACCGGGGAGCTGTTTTTT.

The chain couples TRBV9 to TRBJ2-7; the match to TRBD1 covers 7 bases. V dropped 8 bases and J dropped 4; count of bases not matched to a gene: 12. The germline CDR1 and CDR2 sequences are SGDLS and YYNGEE. The CDR3 runs to 14 residues. The CDR3 nucleotides are TGTGCCAGGAGAAACGGACAGGCAGGATACGAGCAGTACGTC. Protein: CARRNGQAGYEQYV.

This clone was recorded only once. The chain combines TRBV5-6 with TRBJ2-6; 7 nucleotides line up with TRBD1. Germline CDR1 SGHDT, CDR2 YYEEEE. CDR3 length: 17 residues. V lost 2 bases and J lost 0; bases outside the gene matches: 5. The CDR3 DNA reads TGTGCCAGCAGCTTCAACCCAGGGGGCTCTGGGGCCAACGTCCTGACTTTC. Its translation is CASSFNPGGSGANVLTF.

With respect to this clone: Other nucleotide sequences from this sample produce the same CDR3. The chain carries TRBV28 and TRBJ1-5; D unclear. The CDR3 consists of 11 residues. The V end lost 5 bases, the J end lost 4 bases, and 3 bases lay between the germline ends. Germline V gives CDR1 MDHEN, CDR2 SYDVKM. The CDR3 DNA sequence: TGTGCCAGCAGTACAAATCAGCCCCAGCATTTT. Encoded protein: CASSTNQPQHF.

J is TRBJ2-1 and V is TRBV5-4; 11 bases agree with TRBD2. The CDR3 has 15 residues. Germline CDR1 is SGHNT and CDR2 is YYREEE (reference sequence). V trimming: 4 bases; J trimming: 8 bases; junction bases outside the gene matches: 8. The CDR3 region is CASSRTGTSGDEQFF. In nucleotides, the CDR3 is TGTGCCAGCAGCCGGACCGGGACTAGCGGTGATGAGCAGTTCTTC.

The chain joins TRBV24-1 to TRBJ2-5; 11 bases match TRBD1. The V gene end was trimmed by 4 bases and the J gene end by 8 bases; junction bases not matched to a gene: 8. Per germline, CDR1 KGHDR and CDR2 SFDVKD. There are 15 residues in the CDR3. CDR3 protein: CATSDPGQGGRTQYF. The CDR3 DNA reads as TGTGCCACCAGTGACCCGGGACAGGGGGGTAGAACCCAGTACTTC.